This T cell receptor (beta chain) is drawn from a study of graft-versus-host responses after intestinal transplantation. Study-wide background: Following induction with anti-thymocyte globulin, all recipients were given tacrolimus and steroids for about three years.

Clones were read by immunoSEQ multiplex PCR, and TCRdb kept only the in-frame ones, dropping some. The sample records 95,000 to 110,000 clones, about 87% being singletons. Study conclusions and caveats: Those patients showing graft-donor T cell macrochimerism displayed high graft-versus-host to host-versus-graft clonal ratios in allografts. Marrow from the recipient contained GvH clones, some of which had appeared first in ileum or blood.

As concerns this clone: What it recognizes is unknown.

V was shortened by 3 bases and J by 0 bases, with 9 bases between the two germline ends. The V gene's germline CDR1 is SGHNT and CDR2 YENEEA. This CDR3 has 16 amino acids. This clonotype originated in a human donor who was the organ donor for an intestinal transplant. Sequencing was performed on unstimulated CD4+ T cells sorted from spleen or lymph node cells, taken before transplant. The chain carries TRBV11-3 and TRBJ2-6; D may match TRBD1 or TRBD2 (6 bases each). CDR3 amino acids: CASSLGGYSGANVLTF. CDR3 DNA: TGTGCCAGCAGCTTGGGGGGCTACTCTGGGGCCAACGTCCTGACTTTC.